The 14 T cell receptor beta chains presented below share a single source sample, sequenced in a study of cytomegalovirus exposure and HLA in healthy donors. It was with 60 Vbeta and 13 Jbeta primers that the PCR ran. Generated by immunoSEQ multiplex PCR, the TCRdb table keeps only in-frame clones and is missing some. The sample consists of 120,000 or so clones, 73% of them appearing once. The sequenced sample consisted of PBMCs. All receptors derive from a middle-aged woman in good health and CMV-seronegative.

This chain connects TRBV19 to TRBJ1-5; 7 bases line up with TRBD1. Germline-derived CDR1 and CDR2 are LNHDA and SQIVND (reference sequence). The CDR3 runs 14 residues. The V gene end was trimmed by 5 bases and the J gene end by 9 bases; junction bases not matched to a gene: 10. CDR3 nucleotide sequence: TGTGCCAGTAGTTCCACCAACAGGGGCGGGCCCCAGCATTTT. Protein sequence: CASSSTNRGGPQHF. Together with reference TRBV19 and TRBJ1-5, the CDR3 gives the full variable domain: DGGITQSPKYLFRKEGQNVTLSCEQNLNHDAMYWYRQDPGQGLRLIYYSQIVNDFQKGDIAEGYSVSREKKESFPLTVTSAQKNPTAFYLCASSSTNRGGPQHFGDGTRLSIL.

The chain recombines TRBV6-6 with TRBJ2-7, with D perhaps TRBD1 (6 bases). Germline CDR1 reads MNHNY; CDR2 reads SVGAGI (reference sequence). Trimming took off 7 bases at V and 6 bases at J, with 22 bases between the two ends. There are 15 residues in the CDR3. The CDR3, as DNA: TGTGCCAGCACTTTAGGGGATTTACAGGGTGGCGAGCAGTACTTC. It encodes CASTLGDLQGGEQYF.

The CDR3 spells CASSSAGLPNEQFF. The DNA of the CDR3 is TGTGCCAGCAGTTCGGCAGGACTACCCAATGAGCAGTTCTTC. The chain carries TRBV27 and TRBJ2-1; a possible D gene is TRBD2 (6 bases). Trimming removed 4 bases from V and 6 bases from J, with 13 bases in between. The CDR3 is 14 amino acids. Germline V gene sequence: CDR1 MNHEY, CDR2 SMNVEV (reference sequence).

The J gene is TRBJ2-5, the V gene TRBV10-3; TRBD1 agrees at 9 bases. V gave up 0 bases and J gave up 2 bases; unmatched junction bases: 4. The CDR3 is 16 residues long. The V gene's germline CDR1 is ENHRY and CDR2 SYGVKD. CDR3 region: CAISESVGTGQETQYF. The CDR3 DNA reads as TGTGCCATCAGTGAGTCGGTAGGGACAGGGCAAGAGACCCAGTACTTC.

The chain joins TRBV7-2 to TRBJ1-1; D remains unclear. CDR1 SGHTA and CDR2 FQGNSA come from the germline V gene. The CDR3 is 13 amino acids. Trimming cost V 6 bases and J 2 bases, with 10 bases left between them. The CDR3 reads CASRYGGNTEAFF. CDR3 sequence (DNA): TGTGCCAGCAGGTACGGCGGAAACACTGAAGCTTTCTTT. Complete variable domain (other parts from reference TRBV7-2 and TRBJ1-1): GAGVSQSPSNKVTEKGKDVELRCDPISGHTALYWYRQSLGQGLEFLIYFQGNSAPDKSGLPSDRFSAERTGGSVSTLTIQRTQQEDSAVYLCASRYGGNTEAFFGQGTRLTVV.

The rearrangement uses TRBV11-2 and TRBJ2-7, with a weak D call TRBD1 (5 bases). The V and J ends lost 5 bases and 0 bases respectively, with 11 bases between them. In germline, CDR1 is SGHAT, CDR2 FQNNGV. The CDR3 runs 14 residues. The CDR3, as DNA: TGTGCCAGCAGCCCCAGACAGCTCTCCTACGAGCAGTACTTC. This gives the protein CASSPRQLSYEQYF. Full variable domain (remainder filled in from reference TRBV11-2 and TRBJ2-7): EAGVAQSPRYKIIEKRQSVAFWCNPISGHATLYWYQQILGQGPKLLIQFQNNGVVDDSQLPKDRFSAERLKGVDSTLKIQPAKLEDSAVYLCASSPRQLSYEQYFGPGTRLTVT.

The sample holds a few counts of this clone. V and J are TRBV5-1 and TRBJ2-5; TRBD2 agrees at 11 bases. Unmatched junction bases numbered 3, after V lost 3 bases and J lost 5 bases. Germline assignment: CDR1 SGHRS and CDR2 YFSETQ. This CDR3 is built from 14 residues. The CDR3 DNA sequence: TGCGCCAGCAGCTCTAGCGGGAGGCACGAGACCCAGTACTTC. Protein sequence: CASSSSGRHETQYF.

V usage is TRBV27 and J usage is TRBJ2-7, with D maybe TRBD1 (6 bases). This CDR3 has 14 residues. Trimming pared 3 bases from V and 4 bases from J, leaving 13 bases between. Germline values: CDR1 MNHEY, CDR2 SMNVEV (reference sequence). The CDR3, as DNA: TGTGCCAGCAGTTTCATAGGGGGAGATTACGAGCAGTACTTC. Protein: CASSFIGGDYEQYF.

V usage is TRBV6-5 and J usage is TRBJ1-2, with TRBD1 identical over 7 bases. Losses at the gene ends were 6 bases for V and 8 bases for J; bases not matched to a gene: 12. Germline values: CDR1 MNHEY, CDR2 SVGAGI. The CDR3 spans 14 residues. CDR3 in DNA: TGTGCCAGCAGCCTACGGGAAGGGGGCGGGGGCTACACCTTC. This encodes CASSLREGGGGYTF.

The V and J genes are TRBV30 and TRBJ1-5; 10 bases map to TRBD1. The junction had 4 bases not matched to a gene; V was cut back by 1 base and J by 7 bases. Germline V CDR1 and CDR2: GTSNPN, SVGIG (reference sequence). This CDR3 is 14 amino acids long. The CDR3 spells CAWSAGTGEQPQHF. The DNA for the CDR3 is TGTGCCTGGAGTGCAGGGACAGGGGAACAGCCCCAGCATTTT.

The V gene is TRBV6-6, the J gene TRBJ2-5; 9 bases agree with TRBD1. Germline V gene sequence: CDR1 MNHNY, CDR2 SVGAGI (reference sequence). Trimming removed 5 bases from V and 3 bases from J; junction bases left unmatched: 10. This CDR3 is built from 16 residues. The chain's CDR3 is CASSHLQGQGKETQYF. CDR3 nucleotide sequence: TGTGCCAGCAGTCACCTACAGGGACAGGGCAAAGAGACCCAGTACTTC.

The chain has TRBV7-8 and TRBJ2-5, with 7 bases fitting TRBD2. The J call may be mistaken, given a closer DNA end match to TRBJ2-7. The length of the CDR3 is 14 residues. Germline lookup yields CDR1 SGHVS and CDR2 FQNEAQ. CDR3 bases: TGTGCCAGCAGCCTCTCTAGCGGAATATACGAGCAGTACTTC. It specifies CASSLSSGIYEQYF.

Here the CDR3 DNA reads TGTGCCAGCAGCTCATTTATTGACAGGGTGGGCTCCTACGAGCAGTACTTC. This encodes CASSSFIDRVGSYEQYF. The chain combines TRBV7-8 with TRBJ2-7; 7 positions match TRBD1. Trimming removed 4 bases from V and 0 bases from J; junction bases left unmatched: 12. This CDR3 region has 17 residues. The germline CDR1 and CDR2 sequences are SGHVS and FQNEAQ. Based on the CDR3 plus reference TRBV7-8 and TRBJ2-7, the full variable domain is GAGVSQSPRYKVAKRGQDVALRCDPISGHVSLFWYQQALGQGPEFLTYFQNEAQLDKSGLPSDRFFAERPEGSVSTLKIQRTQQEDSAVYLCASSSFIDRVGSYEQYFGPGTRLTVT.

V gene TRBV14 combines with J gene TRBJ2-1, with 10 bases aligning to TRBD2. This CDR3 is built from 16 residues. V gave up 2 bases and J gave up 8 bases; unmatched junction bases: 9. CDR1 and CDR2 (germline): SGHDN, FVKESK. The CDR3, as DNA: TGTGCCAGCAGCCAACTCGGGGCTAGCGGGAGCTATGAGCAGTTCTTC. As protein: CASSQLGASGSYEQFF.